These 19 T cell receptor beta chains were sequenced from one sample in a study of shared clonotypes between healthy human individuals (dated by TCRdb to 2019 to 2021). The library was built by means of the immunoSEQ multiplex PCR assay. Held by TCRdb, this immuneACCESS table contains in-frame sequences only and omits some clones. Under half of the omission traces to an unresolved V gene where checked; the cause of the rest is unknown. For this sample there are some 500,000 clones; around 96% appear just once. The top ten hold less than 0.06% of the sample. Sequencing used naive CD4+ T cells sorted from blood. Sample cell subset or site, as interpreted from the label and publication: CD45RA+ positively selected. The receptors originated from a woman in her twenties or thirties in good health.

V and J are TRBV9 and TRBJ2-5; TRBD2 aligns across 7 bases. Germline lookup yields CDR1 SGDLS and CDR2 YYNGEE. CDR3 length: 15 residues. Losses at the gene ends were 3 bases for V and 4 bases for J; bases not matched to a gene: 9. CDR3 residues: CASSGSGWGRETQYF. The CDR3 DNA is TGTGCCAGCAGCGGTAGCGGGTGGGGGAGAGAGACCCAGTACTTC.

The chain is built from TRBV5-1 and TRBJ2-7; 9 bases are shared with TRBD1. Trimming cost V 4 bases and J 3 bases; bases outside gene matches: 8. The CDR3 consists of 15 residues. Germline assignment: CDR1 SGHRS and CDR2 YFSETQ. The CDR3 is CASSRTGANIYEQYF. DNA for the CDR3: TGCGCCAGCAGCCGGACAGGGGCGAACATCTACGAGCAGTACTTC.

V usage is TRBV4-1 and J usage is TRBJ1-1; D gene unclear. Germline CDR1 MGHRA, CDR2 YSYEKL. The ends were cut back, 0 bases at V and 1 base at J, with 9 bases in the middle. This CDR3 contains 15 residues. The CDR3 loop reads CASSQDRRRNTEAFF. Here the CDR3 DNA reads TGCGCCAGCAGCCAAGATCGGCGGAGGAACACTGAAGCTTTCTTT.

This chain links TRBV19 with TRBJ2-7; D perhaps matches TRBD2 (6 bases). Trimming removed 3 bases at V and 5 bases at J, with 11 bases between. The CDR3 runs to 13 residues. Germline values: CDR1 LNHDA, CDR2 SQIVND (reference sequence). The CDR3 protein is CASSIPSGDEQYF. The CDR3 DNA reads as TGTGCCAGTAGTATCCCTTCGGGGGACGAGCAGTACTTC.

The rearrangement uses TRBV9 and TRBJ2-5, with D perhaps TRBD2 (5 bases). The J call may be mistaken, given a closer DNA end match to TRBJ2-7. The CDR3 extends over 14 amino acids. Germline V gene sequence: CDR1 SGDLS, CDR2 YYNGEE. The CDR3: CASSVAGLSYEQYF. In DNA form, the CDR3 reads TGTGCCAGCAGCGTCGCGGGTCTCTCCTACGAGCAGTACTTC.

The chain recombines TRBV19 with TRBJ1-3; D possibly corresponds to TRBD1 (5 bases). The germline V gene has CDR1 LNHDA and CDR2 SQIVND (reference sequence). The V end lost 6 bases, the J end lost 0 bases, and 12 bases lay between the germline ends. The CDR3 runs to 15 residues. Here the CDR3 reads CASRLTGSSGNTIYF. CDR3 bases: TGTGCCAGTAGACTTACAGGTAGCTCTGGAAACACCATATATTTT.

Worth noting for this clone: Other DNA sequences within the sample encode an identical CDR3. The CDR3 coding sequence is TGTGCCAGCAGCTTGTCTGGGAGCTCCTACAATGAGCAGTTCTTC. Protein: CASSLSGSSYNEQFF. The genes are TRBV5-8 and TRBJ2-1; the D gene is possibly TRBD2 (5 bases). This CDR3 has 15 amino acids. Germline assignment: CDR1 SGHTS and CDR2 YDEGEE. V was cut by 1 base and J by 0 bases, with 8 bases left in between.

This clone was counted once. The gene calls are TRBV5-1 and TRBJ1-1; TRBD1 agrees at 8 bases. This CDR3 region has 13 residues. Germline assignment: CDR1 SGHRS and CDR2 YFSETQ. Trimming removed 4 bases from V and 5 bases from J; junction bases left unmatched: 4. CDR3: CASSQGAITEAFF. CDR3 DNA sequence: TGCGCCAGCAGCCAGGGGGCTATTACTGAAGCTTTCTTT.

This sequence joins TRBV10-1 and TRBJ2-7; 9 bases are shared with TRBD1. Trimming cost V 2 bases and J 3 bases; bases outside gene matches: 8. Germline V gene data show CDR1 as WNHNN and CDR2 as SYGVQD (reference sequence). The CDR3 consists of 16 residues. The CDR3 DNA sequence: TGCGCCAGCAGTGAGGCCTCACAGGGGGCAAACTACGAGCAGTACTTC. Translation: CASSEASQGANYEQYF.

This clone was counted a single time. The rearrangement links TRBV6-5 to TRBJ2-7, with a weak D call TRBD2 (5 bases). Germline CDR1 and CDR2: MNHEY and SVGAGI. The CDR3 spans 14 residues. V was pared by 6 bases and J by 0 bases, with 12 bases between. CDR3 DNA sequence: TGTGCCAGCAGCCCAGACTACTCCTCCTACGAGCAGTACTTC. It codes for CASSPDYSSYEQYF.

CDR3 sequence reads: CASSEGLAGPYEQYF. The CDR3 region has the DNA TGTGCCAGCAGTGAGGGGCTAGCGGGACCCTACGAGCAGTACTTC. The rearrangement links TRBV9 to TRBJ2-7, with 9 bases that match TRBD2. Germline CDR1 reads SGDLS; CDR2 reads YYNGEE. Trimming took 5 bases from V and 2 from J; bases not matched to a gene: 8. The CDR3 length is 15 residues.

This clone was seen once. V and J are TRBV5-1 and TRBJ2-7; 9 bases are shared with TRBD1. CDR3 length: 14 residues. The V gene's germline CDR1 is SGHRS and CDR2 YFSETQ. Germline trimming cut 8 bases from V and 5 bases from J; bases unmatched to any gene: 11. The CDR3 reads CASTPGQGKDEQYF. CDR3 nucleotides: TGCGCCAGTACTCCAGGACAGGGGAAGGACGAGCAGTACTTC.

The chain recombines TRBV19 with TRBJ2-6; 8 positions agree with TRBD1. The CDR3 runs 15 residues. J gave up 0 bases and V 10 bases, and 5 bases lay outside the gene matches. CDR1 is LNHDA, CDR2 SQIVND, per germline (reference sequence). The CDR3 nucleotides read TGTGCCACCGGGACAGGAGGCTCTGGGGCCAACGTCCTGACTTTC. Its protein product is CATGTGGSGANVLTF.

This clone was seen a few times. CDR3 amino acids: CASSFRRDEPQHF. CDR3 DNA sequence: TGTGCCAGCAGCTTTCGACGGGACGAGCCCCAGCATTTT. The V call is TRBV2, the J call TRBJ1-5; TRBD1 might be the D (5 bases). Germline CDR1 and CDR2: SNHLY and FYNNEI. The CDR3 length is 13 residues. V was pared by 6 bases and J by 8 bases, with 14 bases between.

The chain recombines TRBV28 with TRBJ2-5; TRBD2 aligns across 12 bases. The DNA matches TRBJ2-7 better at its end, which makes the J call doubtful. Looked up from germline, CDR1 is MDHEN and CDR2 is SYDVKM. The CDR3 length is 15 residues. CDR3: CASSRTSGTAYEQYF. The CDR3 coding sequence is TGTGCCAGCAGCCGGACTAGCGGGACTGCCTACGAGCAGTACTTC.

This chain connects TRBV28 to TRBJ2-2, with D uncertain. CDR3 length equals 13 residues. CDR1 and CDR2 (germline): MDHEN, SYDVKM. Between the trimmed V and J ends, which lost 7 bases and 0 bases, there was a span of 6 bases. CDR3: CASTFANTGELFF. The CDR3 DNA is TGTGCCAGCACTTTCGCGAACACCGGGGAGCTGTTTTTT.

This sequence joins TRBV10-2 and TRBJ2-7; 11 bases are shared with TRBD2. CDR1 WSHSY and CDR2 SAAADI come from the germline V gene. The CDR3 contains 19 residues. Losses at the gene ends were 6 bases for V and 2 bases for J; bases not matched to a gene: 18. The CDR3 region is CASSHGTSGIRWSTYEQYF. The CDR3 bases are TGCGCCAGCAGCCATGGGACTAGCGGTATCAGGTGGTCTACCTACGAGCAGTACTTC.

The chain couples TRBV27 to TRBJ2-2; D is perhaps TRBD2 (7 bases). The germline gives CDR1 MNHEY, CDR2 SMNVEV (reference sequence). The CDR3 is 15 amino acids. V shed 4 bases and J shed 5 bases, with 14 bases lying between them. As DNA, the CDR3 is TGTGCCAGCAGTTACGGGGGAGGGGGTACCGGGGAGCTGTTTTTT. Translating gives CASSYGGGGTGELFF.

The chain combines TRBV7-2 with TRBJ2-3; D perhaps matches TRBD2 (5 bases). Trimming removed 3 bases at V and 5 bases at J, with 9 bases between. Germline-derived CDR1 and CDR2 are SGHTA and FQGNSA. This CDR3 region has 13 residues. The CDR3 nucleotides are TGTGCCAGCAGCTTCCCTAGCTTAGATACGCAGTATTTT. Protein sequence: CASSFPSLDTQYF.